One and the same sample provided the 3 T cell receptor beta chains below, sequenced in a study of spatial heterogeneity in lung cancer. TCRdb processed the 5' RACE reads anew with MiXCR; each CDR3 protein has one entry. The sample has 25,000 or so distinct CDR3 sequences, around 4.5% seen once. Time point noted: sample taken at primary tumor resection. The sample here was PBMCs, taken at surgery. The receptors were gathered from a male donor with early-stage non-small cell lung cancer.

This clonotype was picked up many times. The rearrangement joins TRBV6-8 to TRBJ1-5; perhaps TRBD1 as D (6 bases). The CDR3 length is 14 residues. Germline assignment: CDR1 MNHGY and CDR2 SAAAGT. V was pared by 4 bases and J by 8 bases, with 15 bases between. The CDR3 spells CASSSPGGREPQHF. In DNA form, the CDR3 reads TGTGCCAGCAGTTCCCCGGGGGGCAGGGAGCCCCAGCATTTT.

This clonotype was recorded at least ten times. J is TRBJ2-2 and V is TRBV7-3; weak D call: TRBD2 (6 bases). CDR1 is SGHTA, CDR2 FQGTGA, per germline. The CDR3 has 15 residues. Deletions cut 5 bases from V and 5 bases from J, with 15 bases between. This chain's CDR3 is CASSPLSGQTGELFF. The DNA of the CDR3 is TGTGCCAGCAGCCCGCTTAGCGGCCAAACCGGGGAGCTGTTTTTT.

This clonotype was observed many times. This chain uses TRBV11-2 with TRBJ2-2, with 9 positions matching TRBD1. The V gene end was trimmed by 5 bases and the J gene end by 7 bases; junction bases not matched to a gene: 11. The CDR3 covers 16 residues. The V gene's germline CDR1 is SGHAT and CDR2 FQNNGV. The CDR3 loop is CASSGRTGVLGGELFF. CDR3 coding DNA: TGTGCCAGCAGCGGGAGGACAGGGGTACTCGGCGGGGAGCTGTTTTTT.